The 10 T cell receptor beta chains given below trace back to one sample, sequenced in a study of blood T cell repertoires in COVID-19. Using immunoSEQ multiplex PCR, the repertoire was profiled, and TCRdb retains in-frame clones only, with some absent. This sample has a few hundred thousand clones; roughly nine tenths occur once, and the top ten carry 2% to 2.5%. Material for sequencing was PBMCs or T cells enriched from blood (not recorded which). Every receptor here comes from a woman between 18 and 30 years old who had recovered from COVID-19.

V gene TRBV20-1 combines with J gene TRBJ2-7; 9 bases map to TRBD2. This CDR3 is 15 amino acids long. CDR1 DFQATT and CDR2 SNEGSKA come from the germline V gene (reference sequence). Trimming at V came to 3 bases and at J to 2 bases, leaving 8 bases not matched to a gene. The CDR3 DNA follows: TGCAGTGCTAGTTGGTTTGCGGGAGGGACCTACGAGCAGTACTTC. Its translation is CSASWFAGGTYEQYF.

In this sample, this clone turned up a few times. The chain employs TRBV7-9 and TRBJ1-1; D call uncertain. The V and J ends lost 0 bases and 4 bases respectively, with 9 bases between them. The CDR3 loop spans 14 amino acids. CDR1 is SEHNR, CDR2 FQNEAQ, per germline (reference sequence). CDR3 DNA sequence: TGTGCCAGCAGCTTAGCCTCCGGTGCCACTGAAGCTTTCTTT. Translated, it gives CASSLASGATEAFF. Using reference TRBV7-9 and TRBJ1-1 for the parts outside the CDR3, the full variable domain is DTGVSQNPRHKITKRGQNVTFRCDPISEHNRLYWYRQTLGQGPEFLTYFQNEAQLEKSRLLSDRFSAERPKGSFSTLEIQRTEQGDSAMYLCASSLASGATEAFFGQGTRLTVV.

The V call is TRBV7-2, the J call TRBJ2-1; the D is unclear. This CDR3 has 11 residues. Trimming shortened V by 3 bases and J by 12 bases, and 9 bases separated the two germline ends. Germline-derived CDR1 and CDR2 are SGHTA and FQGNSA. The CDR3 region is CASSLNKWQFF. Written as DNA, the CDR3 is TGTGCCAGCAGCTTGAACAAGTGGCAGTTCTTC.

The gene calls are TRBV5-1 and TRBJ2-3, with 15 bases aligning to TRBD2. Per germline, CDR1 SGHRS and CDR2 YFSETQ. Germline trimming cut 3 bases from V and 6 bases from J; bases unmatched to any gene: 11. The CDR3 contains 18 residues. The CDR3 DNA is TGCGCCAGCAGCTCACCTAGGACTAGCGGGGGGGCCTCGGATACGCAGTATTTT. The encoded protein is CASSSPRTSGGASDTQYF.

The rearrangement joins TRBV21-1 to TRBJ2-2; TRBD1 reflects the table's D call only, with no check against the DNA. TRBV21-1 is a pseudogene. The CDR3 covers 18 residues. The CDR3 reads CASSKVGRQGLPTGELFF. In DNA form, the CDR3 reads TGTGCCAGCAGCAAAGTTGGGCGACAGGGGCTCCCCACCGGGGAGCTGTTTTTT.

The CDR3 loop is CASSLDGTGYDEQYF. In DNA form, the CDR3 reads TGTGCCAGCAGCTTAGACGGGACAGGGTACGACGAGCAGTACTTC. V usage is TRBV7-9 and J usage is TRBJ2-7; 9 positions agree with TRBD1. Germline CDR1 reads SEHNR; CDR2 reads FQNEAQ (reference sequence). V was clipped by 1 base and J by 5 bases; unmatched bases: 6. The length of the CDR3 is 15 residues.

CDR3 bases: TGCGCCAGCAGCCAAGTAGGGGTCACGATGGGTGAGCAGTTCTTC. Residues: CASSQVGVTMGEQFF. The J gene is TRBJ2-1, the V gene TRBV4-1; a possible D gene is TRBD1 (5 bases). In germline, CDR1 is MGHRA, CDR2 YSYEKL. Trimming removed 1 base at V and 9 bases at J, with 16 bases between. The CDR3 sequence is 15 residues long.

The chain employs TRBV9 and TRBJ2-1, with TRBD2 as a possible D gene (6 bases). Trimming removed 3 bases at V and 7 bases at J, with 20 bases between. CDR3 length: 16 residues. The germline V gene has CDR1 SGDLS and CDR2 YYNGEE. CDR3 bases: TGTGCCAGCAGCGGTCAGGAGGGGCGCGATGTAAATGAGCAGTTCTTC. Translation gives CASSGQEGRDVNEQFF.

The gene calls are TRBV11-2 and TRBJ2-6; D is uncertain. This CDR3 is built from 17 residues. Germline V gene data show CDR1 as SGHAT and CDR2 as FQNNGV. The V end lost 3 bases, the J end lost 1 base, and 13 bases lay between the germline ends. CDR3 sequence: CASSFFSRLSGANVLTF. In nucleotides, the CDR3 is TGTGCCAGCAGCTTCTTCAGTAGACTTTCTGGGGCCAACGTCCTGACTTTC.

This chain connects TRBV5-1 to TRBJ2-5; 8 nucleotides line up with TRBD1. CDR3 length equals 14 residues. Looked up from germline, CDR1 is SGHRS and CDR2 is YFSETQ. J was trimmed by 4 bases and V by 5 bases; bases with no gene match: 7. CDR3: CASRFGTGGETQYF. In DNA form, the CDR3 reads TGCGCCAGCAGGTTCGGCACAGGGGGAGAGACCCAGTACTTC.